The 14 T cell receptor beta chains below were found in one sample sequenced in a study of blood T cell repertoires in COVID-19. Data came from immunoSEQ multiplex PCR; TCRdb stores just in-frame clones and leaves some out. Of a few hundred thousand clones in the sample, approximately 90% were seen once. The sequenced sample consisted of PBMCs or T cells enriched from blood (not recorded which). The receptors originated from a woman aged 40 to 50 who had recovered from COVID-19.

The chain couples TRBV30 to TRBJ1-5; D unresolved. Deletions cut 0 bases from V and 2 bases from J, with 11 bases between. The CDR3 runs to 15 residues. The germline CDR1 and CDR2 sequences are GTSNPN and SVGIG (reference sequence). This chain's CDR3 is CAWSVMGRGNQPQHF. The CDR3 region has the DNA TGTGCCTGGAGTGTCATGGGGAGGGGCAATCAGCCCCAGCATTTT.

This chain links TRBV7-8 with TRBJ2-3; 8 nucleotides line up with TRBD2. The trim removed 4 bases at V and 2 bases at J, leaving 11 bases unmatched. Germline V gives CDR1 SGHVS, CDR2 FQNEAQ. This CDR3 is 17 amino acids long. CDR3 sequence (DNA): TGTGCCAGCAGCTCCTCCCGACTAGCGAAGATCACAGATACGCAGTATTTT. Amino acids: CASSSSRLAKITDTQYF.

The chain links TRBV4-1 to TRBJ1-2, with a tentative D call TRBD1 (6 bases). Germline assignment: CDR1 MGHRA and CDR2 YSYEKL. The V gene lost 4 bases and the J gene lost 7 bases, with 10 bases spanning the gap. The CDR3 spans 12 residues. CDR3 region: CASSLETGGYTF. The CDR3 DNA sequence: TGCGCCAGCAGCCTGGAGACAGGTGGCTACACCTTC.

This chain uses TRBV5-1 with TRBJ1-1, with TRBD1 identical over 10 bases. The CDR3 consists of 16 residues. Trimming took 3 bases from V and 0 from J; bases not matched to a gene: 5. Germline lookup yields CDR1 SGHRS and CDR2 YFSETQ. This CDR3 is CASSSGQGGMNTEAFF. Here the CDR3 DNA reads TGCGCCAGCAGCTCTGGACAGGGGGGAATGAACACTGAAGCTTTCTTT.

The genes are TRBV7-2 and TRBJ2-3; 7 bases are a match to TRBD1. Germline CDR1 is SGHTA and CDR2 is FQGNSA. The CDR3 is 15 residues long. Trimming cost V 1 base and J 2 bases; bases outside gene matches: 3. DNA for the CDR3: TGTGCCAGCAGCTTAGGACAGGGTCCCACAGATACGCAGTATTTT. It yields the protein CASSLGQGPTDTQYF.

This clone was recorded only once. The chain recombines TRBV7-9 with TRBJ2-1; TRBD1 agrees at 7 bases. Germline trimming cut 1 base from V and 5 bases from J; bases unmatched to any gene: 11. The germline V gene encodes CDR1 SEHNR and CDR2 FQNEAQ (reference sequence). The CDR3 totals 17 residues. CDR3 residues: CASSLGQGTALDNEQFF. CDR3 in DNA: TGTGCCAGCAGCTTAGGGCAAGGGACAGCCCTGGACAATGAGCAGTTCTTC.

CDR3 region: CASSPPDRGDEKLFF. The CDR3 bases are TGCGCCAGCAGCCCTCCGGACAGGGGAGATGAAAAACTGTTTTTT. V is TRBV4-1 and J is TRBJ1-4, with TRBD1 matching over 9 bases. CDR1 MGHRA and CDR2 YSYEKL come from the germline V gene. With 4 bases clipped from V and 6 bases from J, the junction kept 6 bases outside the gene matches. This CDR3 comprises 15 residues.

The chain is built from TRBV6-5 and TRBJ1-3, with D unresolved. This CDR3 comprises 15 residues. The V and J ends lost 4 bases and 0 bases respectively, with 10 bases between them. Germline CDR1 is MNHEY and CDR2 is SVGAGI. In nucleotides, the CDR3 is TGTGCCAGCAGTTCACCGACACTCTCTGGAAACACCATATATTTT. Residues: CASSSPTLSGNTIYF.

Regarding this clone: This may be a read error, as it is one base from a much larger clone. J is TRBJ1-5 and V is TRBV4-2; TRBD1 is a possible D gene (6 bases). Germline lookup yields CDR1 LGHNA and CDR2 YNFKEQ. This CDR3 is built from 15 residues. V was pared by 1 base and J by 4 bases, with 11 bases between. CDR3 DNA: TGTGCCAGCAGCCAAGGGGGGCAGGGGAATCAGCCCCAGCATTTT. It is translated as CASSQGGQGNQPQHF.

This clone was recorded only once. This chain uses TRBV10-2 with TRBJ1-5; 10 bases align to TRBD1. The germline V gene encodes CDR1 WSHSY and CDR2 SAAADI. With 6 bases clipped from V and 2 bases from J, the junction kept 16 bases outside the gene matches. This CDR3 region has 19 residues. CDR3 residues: CASRGAGTGVTWGNQPQHF. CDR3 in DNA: TGCGCCAGCAGGGGGGCAGGGACAGGGGTAACGTGGGGCAATCAGCCCCAGCATTTT.

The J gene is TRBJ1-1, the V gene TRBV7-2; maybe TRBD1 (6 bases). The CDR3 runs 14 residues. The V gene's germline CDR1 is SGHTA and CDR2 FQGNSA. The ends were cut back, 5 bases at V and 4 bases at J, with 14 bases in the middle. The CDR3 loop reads CASSTGKSGTEAFF. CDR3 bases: TGTGCCAGCAGCACAGGGAAATCGGGCACTGAAGCTTTCTTT. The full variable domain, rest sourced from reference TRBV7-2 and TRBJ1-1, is GAGVSQSPSNKVTEKGKDVELRCDPISGHTALYWYRQSLGQGLEFLIYFQGNSAPDKSGLPSDRFSAERTGGSVSTLTIQRTQQEDSAVYLCASSTGKSGTEAFFGQGTRLTVV.

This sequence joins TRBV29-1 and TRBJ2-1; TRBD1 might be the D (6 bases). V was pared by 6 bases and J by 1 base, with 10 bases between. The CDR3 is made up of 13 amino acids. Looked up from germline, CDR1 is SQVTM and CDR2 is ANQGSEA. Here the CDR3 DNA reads TGCAGCGTAGCGACAGGTTCCTACAATGAGCAGTTCTTC. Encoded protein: CSVATGSYNEQFF.

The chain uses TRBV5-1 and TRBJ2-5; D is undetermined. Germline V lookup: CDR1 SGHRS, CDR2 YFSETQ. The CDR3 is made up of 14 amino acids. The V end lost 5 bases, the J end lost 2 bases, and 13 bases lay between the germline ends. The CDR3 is CASSQFQVQETQYF. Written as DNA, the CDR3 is TGCGCCAGCAGTCAATTTCAGGTTCAAGAGACCCAGTACTTC.

The CDR3 DNA reads TGTGCCAGCAGTGAGTCCCGGGACAGGGCGGGAGGCTACACCTTC. As protein: CASSESRDRAGGYTF. V and J are TRBV6-1 and TRBJ1-2, with 9 nucleotides matching TRBD1. Germline loops: CDR1 MNHNS, CDR2 SASEGT. This CDR3 comprises 15 residues. With 3 bases clipped from V and 8 bases from J, the junction kept 10 bases outside the gene matches.